The clone carrying this TCR beta chain was seen repeatedly, ten times or more. RNA transcripts were the template for amplifying TCR beta CDR3 regions. The HTBI primer set was used in a first-round RT-PCR of the TCR CDR3. TCRdb ran MiXCR on the multiplex PCR reads and lists one entry per CDR3 protein. Here the sample spans 300,000 to 450,000 distinct CDR3 sequences, about 15% being singletons. Trimming left V 7 bases short and J 9 bases short, with 16 bases between. Germline assignment: CDR1 SEHNR and CDR2 FQNEAQ (reference sequence). CDR3 length: 13 residues. The sample comes from a study of T cells in Graves' hyperthyroidism and ophthalmopathy. Disease duration under 2 months; hyperthyroidism patients were aged 18 to 65. Not enrolled were patients with uncontrolled infection, other autoimmune disease, pregnancy or lactation.

The V call is TRBV7-9, the J call TRBJ2-1; D is perhaps TRBD2 (6 bases). The specimen was blood. This clonotype was obtained from a young woman with Graves' hyperthyroidism. CDR3 in amino acids: CASTKLRDFEQFF. In nucleotides, the CDR3 is TGTGCCAGCACCAAGCTGCGGGACTTTGAGCAGTTCTTC.